These 22 T cell receptor beta chains originate from one sample sequenced in a study of T cells in Graves' hyperthyroidism and ophthalmopathy (dated by TCRdb to about 2019). The protocol used for the library was multiplex PCR. Instrument on record: Illumina HiSeq 2000. The TCR beta CDR3 regions were amplified from the RNA transcripts. The TCR CDR3 was subjected to a first round of RT-PCR using the HTBI primer set and the Qiagen OneStep RT-PCR kit. In-frame beta chains were kept once TCRdb had trimmed the public reads at Q25 with fastp and called clones with MiXCR. Rows merge per CDR3 protein into single entries with the most common DNA and genes. Present in this sample are hundreds of thousands of distinct CDR3 sequences, around 19% of which were seen just once. The top ten clonotypes cover approximately 15% of the sample. Source material: blood. These receptor sequences come from a woman between 50 and 59 years old with Graves' hyperthyroidism that later progressed to Graves' ophthalmopathy.

Comments on this clonotype: Sequence at one end of the junction differs from germline and may be a read error. V is TRBV5-4 and J is TRBJ2-5; TRBD2 aligns across 11 bases. Germline assignment: CDR1 SGHNT and CDR2 YYREEE (reference sequence). This CDR3 contains 17 residues. CDR3 protein: CASSPLQTSGTPGTQYF. CDR3 nucleotide sequence: TGCGCCAGCAGCCCCCTCCAGACTAGCGGGACCCCTGGGACCCAGTACTTC.

This rearrangement joins TRBV19 to TRBJ2-6, with D possibly TRBD2 on 5 matching bases. Germline CDR1 LNHDA, CDR2 SQIVND (reference sequence). With 3 bases removed from V and 2 bases from J, the gap between germline ends came to 5 bases. The CDR3 loop spans 14 amino acids. CDR3 residues: CASSIGTGANVLTF. As DNA, the CDR3 is TGTGCCAGTAGTATCGGGACTGGGGCCAACGTCCTGACTTTC.

The rearrangement uses TRBV5-6 and TRBJ1-2; no clear D gene. There are 13 residues in the CDR3. The V end was cut by 4 bases, the J end by 8 bases, with 15 bases between. Germline values: CDR1 SGHDT, CDR2 YYEEEE. For the CDR3, the DNA is TGTGCCAGCAGCCAACAGATGCGAATCGGCTACACCTTC. Amino acid sequence: CASSQQMRIGYTF.

This clonotype has a count of ten or more. The chain uses TRBV20-1 and TRBJ1-6; D is uncertain. The CDR3 length is 13 residues. V was trimmed by 6 bases and J by 10 bases, leaving 16 bases between them. CDR1 is DFQATT, CDR2 SNEGSKA, per germline (reference sequence). This CDR3 reads CSAIGDGGSPLHF. CDR3 in DNA: TGCAGTGCAATCGGGGATGGAGGCTCACCCCTCCACTTT.

With respect to this clonotype: One junction end disagrees with the germline gene, perhaps due to a read error. The chain couples TRBV7-3 to TRBJ2-5, with 9 bases identical to TRBD1. From germline, CDR1 is SGHTA and CDR2 FQGTGA. The CDR3 is 15 amino acids. The CDR3 is CTSSIGQGRQETQYF. DNA of the CDR3: TGTACCAGCAGTATTGGACAGGGGCGCCAAGAGACCCAGTACTTC.

CDR3 loop: CASSPGRRRLDEQFF. Here the CDR3 DNA reads TGTGCCAGCAGCCCCGGGCGGAGACGCCTCGATGAGCAGTTCTTC. The chain couples TRBV5-5 to TRBJ2-1; D uncertain. The CDR3 length is 15 residues. The germline V gene encodes CDR1 SGHKS and CDR2 YYEKEE (reference sequence). V was shortened by 4 bases and J by 8 bases, with 19 bases between the two germline ends.

The chain is built from TRBV5-6 and TRBJ1-1; no clear D. The germline V and J ends were trimmed by 3 bases and 11 bases, with 11 bases remaining between them. The CDR3 length is 11 residues. Per the germline V gene, CDR1 is SGHDT and CDR2 is YYEEEE. The CDR3 coding sequence is TGTGCCAGCAGCTGGGGAGGACGGGCTTTCTTT. It translates to CASSWGGRAFF.

At least ten counts were recorded for this clonotype. The chain recombines TRBV18 with TRBJ1-2; TRBD1 aligns across 10 bases. This CDR3 spans 13 amino acids. The germline CDR1 and CDR2 sequences are KGHSH and LQKENI. V gave up 4 bases and J gave up 6 bases; unmatched junction bases: 2. The CDR3 nucleotides are TGTGCCAGCTCACGCGGACAGGGGGATGGCTACACCTTC. This gives the protein CASSRGQGDGYTF.

This clonotype appeared a few times. The V and J genes are TRBV20-1 and TRBJ2-7; weak D call: TRBD2 (6 bases). Germline loops: CDR1 DFQATT, CDR2 SNEGSKA (reference sequence). This CDR3 comprises 14 residues. V lost 3 bases and J lost 7, with 19 bases in between. In nucleotides, the CDR3 is TGCAGTGCTAGCCGGGACTCATATATGGGAGAGCAGTACTTC. Translated, it gives CSASRDSYMGEQYF.

The V gene is TRBV13, the J gene TRBJ2-7; 8 bases are shared with TRBD2. V trimming: 3 bases; J trimming: 7 bases; junction bases outside the gene matches: 14. The CDR3 runs to 16 residues. CDR1 and CDR2 from the germline V gene are PRHDT and FYEKMQ (reference sequence). CDR3 protein: CASSFPSSGLTGEQYF. The CDR3 coding sequence is TGTGCCAGCAGCTTCCCGTCTAGCGGGCTAACGGGGGAGCAGTACTTC. The complete variable domain, with remaining parts taken from reference TRBV13 and TRBJ2-7, reads AAGVIQSPRHLIKEKRETATLKCYPIPRHDTVYWYQQGPGQDPQFLISFYEKMQSDKGSIPDRFSAQQFSDYHSELNMSSLELGDSALYFCASSFPSSGLTGEQYFGPGTRLTVT.

This clonotype was seen ten or more times. In DNA form, the CDR3 reads TGCAGTGCTAGAGAGACTAGCCCCAGCTCCTACAATGAGCAGTTCTTC. Encoded protein: CSARETSPSSYNEQFF. The V gene is TRBV20-1, the J gene TRBJ2-1, with 7 bases aligning to TRBD2. The CDR3 is made up of 16 amino acids. V gave up 0 bases and J gave up 0 bases; unmatched junction bases: 5. Germline V gene lookup returns CDR1 DFQATT and CDR2 SNEGSKA (reference sequence).

The chain is built from TRBV19 and TRBJ1-1; D is uncertain. This CDR3 has 13 amino acids. The germline V gene encodes CDR1 LNHDA and CDR2 SQIVND (reference sequence). V was pared by 4 bases and J by 3 bases, with 9 bases between. The CDR3 sequence is CASSNTLDTEAFF. The CDR3 nucleotides read TGTGCCAGTAGTAATACTCTGGACACTGAAGCTTTCTTT.

This clonotype was picked up many times. The J gene is TRBJ2-7, the V gene TRBV5-1; D is tentatively TRBD1 or TRBD2 (7 bases each). V gave up 2 bases and J gave up 6 bases, with 15 bases separating them. Germline CDR1 SGHRS, CDR2 YFSETQ. The length of the CDR3 is 14 residues. The CDR3 sequence: CASSFPGGATEQYF. In DNA form, the CDR3 reads TGCGCCAGCAGCTTCCCAGGGGGGGCGACCGAGCAGTACTTC.

The V and J genes are TRBV28 and TRBJ1-2; D is unclear. There are 16 residues in the CDR3. The germline gives CDR1 MDHEN, CDR2 SYDVKM. V was pared by 4 bases and J by 4 bases, with 19 bases between. CDR3 in DNA: TGTGCCAGCAGTTCTGTCGACGTCTACGAGGGCTATGGCTACACCTTC. Its translation: CASSSVDVYEGYGYTF.

This clonotype was counted ten times or more. V is TRBV6-5 and J is TRBJ2-7; 7 bases match TRBD2. CDR1 and CDR2 from the germline V gene are MNHEY and SVGAGI. The trim removed 2 bases at V and 8 bases at J, leaving 12 bases unmatched. This CDR3 contains 15 residues. The DNA for the CDR3 is TGTGCCAGCAGTTACCTTGACGGGACTACTTATAAGCAGTACTTC. Its protein product is CASSYLDGTTYKQYF.

This clonotype was seen many times. V and J are TRBV4-1 and TRBJ2-7, with D perhaps TRBD1 or TRBD2 (5 bases each). The CDR3 is made up of 15 amino acids. Trimming shortened V by 4 bases and J by 2 bases, and 15 bases separated the two germline ends. Germline loops: CDR1 MGHRA, CDR2 YSYEKL. CDR3 region: CASSPGGGKAYEQYF. CDR3 in DNA: TGCGCCAGCAGCCCTGGTGGGGGTAAAGCCTACGAGCAGTACTTC.

This chain uses TRBV6-1 with TRBJ2-7; D unresolved. This CDR3 is built from 13 residues. The germline V gene encodes CDR1 MNHNS and CDR2 SASEGT. The V end was cut by 6 bases, the J end by 2 bases, with 11 bases between. The CDR3 nucleotides are TGTGCCAGCAGATCACGAAGGGCCTACGAGCAGTACTTC. Translated, it gives CASRSRRAYEQYF.

This clonotype was counted a few times. The chain is built from TRBV6-1 and TRBJ2-1; 10 bases line up with TRBD2. Looked up from germline, CDR1 is MNHNS and CDR2 is SASEGT. The CDR3 has 15 amino acids. Trimming at V came to 5 bases and at J to 6 bases, leaving 7 bases not matched to a gene. The CDR3 protein is CASSFLAGASNEQFF. The CDR3, as DNA: TGTGCCAGCAGTTTCCTAGCGGGGGCTTCCAATGAGCAGTTCTTC.

This clonotype appeared many times. This chain uses TRBV3-1 with TRBJ1-1; a possible D gene is TRBD1 (5 bases). Trimming cost V 4 bases and J 5 bases, with 20 bases left between them. Germline CDR1 reads LGHDT; CDR2 reads YNNKEL (reference sequence). The CDR3 runs 16 residues. CDR3 sequence (DNA): TGTGCCAGCAGCCGCTCTCGACAGTTAATTGGGACTGAAGCTTTCTTT. It translates to CASSRSRQLIGTEAFF.

The V and J genes are TRBV11-2 and TRBJ2-5; 7 bases line up with TRBD2. Germline CDR1 and CDR2: SGHAT and FQNNGV. This CDR3 spans 14 amino acids. The trim removed 0 bases at V and 5 bases at J, leaving 3 bases unmatched. CDR3 protein: CASSLDPGGETQYF. CDR3 sequence (DNA): TGTGCCAGCAGCTTAGATCCGGGGGGTGAGACCCAGTACTTC.

J is TRBJ2-1 and V is TRBV7-3; tentative D call: TRBD1 (6 bases). The CDR3 runs 19 residues. V was shortened by 5 bases and J by 2 bases, with 25 bases between the two germline ends. The germline CDR1 and CDR2 sequences are SGHTA and FQGTGA. CDR3: CASSQHRQDLLGTYNEQFF. CDR3 DNA sequence: TGTGCCAGCAGCCAACATCGACAGGACTTACTCGGTACCTACAATGAGCAGTTCTTC.

The chain combines TRBV28 with TRBJ1-2, with D possibly matching TRBD1 (6 bases). This CDR3 contains 14 residues. Trimming cost V 3 bases and J 4 bases, with 12 bases left between them. Per germline, CDR1 MDHEN and CDR2 SYDVKM. The CDR3 DNA follows: TGTGCCAGCAGTTTCCGACAGGTCGGCTATGGCTACACCTTC. Protein: CASSFRQVGYGYTF.